This TCR beta chain stems from a study of blood T cell repertoires in COVID-19. This clone occurred a few times. TCRdb keeps only in-frame clones here, not all; method: immunoSEQ multiplex PCR. The table shows about 150,000 clones, with almost 85% occurring only once. The V gene end was trimmed by 5 bases and the J gene end by 0 bases; junction bases not matched to a gene: 8. Germline CDR1 is SNHLY and CDR2 is FYNNEI. The CDR3 runs 16 residues. This TCR derives from a human donor with acute or convalescent COVID-19. The donor label of this sample is uncertain. The chain is built from TRBV2 and TRBJ2-7; 9 nucleotides agree with TRBD1. The sequencing sample was made of peripheral blood. CDR3 bases: TGTGCCAGCAGTCCCGGGACAGGGAGGAGCTCCTACGAGCAGTACTTC. Residues: CASSPGTGRSSYEQYF.